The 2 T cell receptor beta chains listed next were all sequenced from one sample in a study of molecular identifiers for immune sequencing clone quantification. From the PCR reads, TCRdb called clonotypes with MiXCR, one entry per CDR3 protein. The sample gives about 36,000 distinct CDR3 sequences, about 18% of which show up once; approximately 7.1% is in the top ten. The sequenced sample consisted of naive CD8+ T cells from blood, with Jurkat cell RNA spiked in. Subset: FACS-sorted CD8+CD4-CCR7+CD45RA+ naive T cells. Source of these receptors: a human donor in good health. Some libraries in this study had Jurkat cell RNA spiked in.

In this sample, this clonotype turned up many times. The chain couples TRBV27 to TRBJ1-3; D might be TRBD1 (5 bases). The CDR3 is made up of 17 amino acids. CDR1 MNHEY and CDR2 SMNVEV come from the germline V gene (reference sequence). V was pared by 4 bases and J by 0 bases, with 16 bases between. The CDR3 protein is CASSSGANVFSGNTIYF. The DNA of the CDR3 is TGTGCCAGCAGTTCTGGGGCGAATGTCTTCTCTGGAAACACCATATATTTT.

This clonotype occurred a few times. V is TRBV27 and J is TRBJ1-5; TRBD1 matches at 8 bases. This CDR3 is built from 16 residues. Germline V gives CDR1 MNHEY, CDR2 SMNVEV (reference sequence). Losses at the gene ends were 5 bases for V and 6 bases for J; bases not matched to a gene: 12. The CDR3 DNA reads TGTGCCAGCAGTATCTCCAGGACAGGGTTATCTCAGCCCCAGCATTTT. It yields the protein CASSISRTGLSQPQHF.